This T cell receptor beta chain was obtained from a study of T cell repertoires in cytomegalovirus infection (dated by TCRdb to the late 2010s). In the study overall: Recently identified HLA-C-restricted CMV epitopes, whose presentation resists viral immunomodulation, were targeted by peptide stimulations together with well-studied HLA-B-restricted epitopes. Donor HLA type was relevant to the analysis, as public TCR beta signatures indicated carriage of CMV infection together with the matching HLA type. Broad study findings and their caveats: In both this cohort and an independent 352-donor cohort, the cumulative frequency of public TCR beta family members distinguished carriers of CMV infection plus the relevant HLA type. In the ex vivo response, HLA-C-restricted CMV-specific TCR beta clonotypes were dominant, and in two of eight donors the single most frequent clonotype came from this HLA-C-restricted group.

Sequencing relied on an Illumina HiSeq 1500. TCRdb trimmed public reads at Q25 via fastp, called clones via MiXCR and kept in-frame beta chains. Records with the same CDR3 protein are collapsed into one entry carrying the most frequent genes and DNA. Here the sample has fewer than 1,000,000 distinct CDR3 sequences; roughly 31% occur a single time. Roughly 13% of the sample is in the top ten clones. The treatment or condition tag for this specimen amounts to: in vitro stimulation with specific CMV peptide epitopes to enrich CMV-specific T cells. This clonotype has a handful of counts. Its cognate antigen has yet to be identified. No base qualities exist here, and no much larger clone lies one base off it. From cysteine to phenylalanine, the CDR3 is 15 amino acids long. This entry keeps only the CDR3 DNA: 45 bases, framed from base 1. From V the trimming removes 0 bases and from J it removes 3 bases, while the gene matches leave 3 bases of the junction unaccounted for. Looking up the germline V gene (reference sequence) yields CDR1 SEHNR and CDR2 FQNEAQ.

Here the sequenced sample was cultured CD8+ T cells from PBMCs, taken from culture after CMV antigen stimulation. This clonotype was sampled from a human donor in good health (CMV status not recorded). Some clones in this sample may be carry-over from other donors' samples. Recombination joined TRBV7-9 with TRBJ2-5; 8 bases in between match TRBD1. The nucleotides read TGTGCCAGCAGCTTAGCCGGGACAGGAAAAGAGACCCAGTACTTC. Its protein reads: CASSLAGTGKETQYF.